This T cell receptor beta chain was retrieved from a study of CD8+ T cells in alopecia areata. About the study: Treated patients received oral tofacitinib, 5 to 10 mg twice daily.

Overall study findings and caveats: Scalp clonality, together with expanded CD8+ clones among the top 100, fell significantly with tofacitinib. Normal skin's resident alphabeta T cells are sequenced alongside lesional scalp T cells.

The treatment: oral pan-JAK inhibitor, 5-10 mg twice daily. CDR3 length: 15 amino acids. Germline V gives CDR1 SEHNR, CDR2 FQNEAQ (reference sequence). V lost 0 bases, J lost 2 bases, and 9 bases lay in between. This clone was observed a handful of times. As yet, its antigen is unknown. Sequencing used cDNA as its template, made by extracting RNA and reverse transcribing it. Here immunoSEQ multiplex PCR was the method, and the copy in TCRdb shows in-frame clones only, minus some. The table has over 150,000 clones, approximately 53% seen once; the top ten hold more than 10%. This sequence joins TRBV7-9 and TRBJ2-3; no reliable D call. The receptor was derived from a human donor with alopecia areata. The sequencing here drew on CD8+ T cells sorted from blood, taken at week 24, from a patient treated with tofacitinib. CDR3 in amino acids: CASSLARQPTDTQYF. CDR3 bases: TGTGCCAGCAGCTTAGCACGGCAGCCCACAGATACGCAGTATTTT.